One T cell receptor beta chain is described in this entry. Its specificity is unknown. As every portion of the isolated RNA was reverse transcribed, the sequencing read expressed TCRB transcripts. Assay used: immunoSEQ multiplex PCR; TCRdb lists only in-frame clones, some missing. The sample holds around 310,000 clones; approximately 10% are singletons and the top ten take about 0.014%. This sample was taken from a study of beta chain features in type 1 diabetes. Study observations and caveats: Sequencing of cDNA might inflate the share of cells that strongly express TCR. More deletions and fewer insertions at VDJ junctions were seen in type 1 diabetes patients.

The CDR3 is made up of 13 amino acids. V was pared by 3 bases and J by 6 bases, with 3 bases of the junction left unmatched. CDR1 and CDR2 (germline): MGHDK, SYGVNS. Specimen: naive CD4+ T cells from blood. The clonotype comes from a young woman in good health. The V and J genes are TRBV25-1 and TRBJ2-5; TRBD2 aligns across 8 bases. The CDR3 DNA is TGTGCCAGCAGTGATAGCGGGACGCAGACCCAGTACTTC. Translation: CASSDSGTQTQYF.